One sample yielded the 20 T cell receptor beta chains listed below, sequenced in a study of Tregs in tolerant kidney transplant recipients. Measured with immunoSEQ multiplex PCR; TCRdb has only the in-frame clones, and not every one. The table lists about 48,000 clones. This specimen was CD4+ T cells from blood, taken before the transplant. These receptors were taken from a human donor who received a combined kidney and bone marrow transplant.

Concerning this clone itself: The observed sequence ends 3 residues before the CDR3 terminus, with the missing tail filled in from the germline J gene. V usage is TRBV6-2 or TRBV6-3 and J usage is TRBJ2-7; D not resolved. This CDR3 is 11 amino acids long. Per germline, CDR1 MNHEY and CDR2 SVGEGT. The germline V and J ends were trimmed by 6 bases and 2 bases, with 5 bases remaining between them. CDR3 sequence: CASSQTYEQYF. The CDR3 DNA, read in part, is TGTGCCAGCAGCCAAACCTACGAG.

Notes on this clone: Read sequence stops 3 residues before the CDR3 end, and the germline J gene provides the missing end. This sequence joins TRBV18 and TRBJ1-1; TRBD1 is a possible D gene (6 bases). Looked up from germline, CDR1 is KGHSH and CDR2 is LQKENI. With 3 bases removed from V and 1 base from J, the gap between germline ends came to 12 bases. The CDR3 covers 15 residues. CDR3 region: CASSPERTANTEAFF. CDR3 bases read: TGTGCCAGCTCACCTGAAAGGACAGCGAACACTGAA. The variable domain in full, completed from reference TRBV18 and TRBJ1-1, reads NAGVMQNPRHLVRRRGQEARLRCSPMKGHSHVYWYRQLPEEGLKFMVYLQKENIIDESGMPKERFSAEFPKEGPSILRIQQVVRGDSAAYFCASSPERTANTEAFFGQGTRLTVV.

With regard to this clone: The DNA ends 3 residues before the CDR3 does, and the rest of the CDR3 is filled in from the germline J gene. The chain combines TRBV19 with TRBJ1-1; D is undetermined. The CDR3 extends over 14 amino acids. The V end was cut by 1 base, the J end by 2 bases, with 8 bases between. Looked up from germline, CDR1 is LNHDA and CDR2 is SQIVND (reference sequence). The CDR3: CASSIGSTNTEAFF. The sequenced CDR3 bases are TGTGCCAGTAGTATAGGGTCAACTAACACTGAA.

For this clone: The read terminates 3 residues before the CDR3 end, so the remaining end is supplied by the germline J gene. The rearrangement links TRBV28 to TRBJ2-1, with 10 nucleotides matching TRBD2. From germline, CDR1 is MDHEN and CDR2 SYDVKM. V trimming: 6 bases; J trimming: 8 bases; junction bases outside the gene matches: 10. This CDR3 has 15 residues. Partial CDR3 DNA: TGTGCCAGCAGCCGACCGGGACTAGCGAGTCATGAG. Residues: CASSRPGLASHE. The full CDR3 protein reads CASSRPGLASHEQFF.

Concerning this clone itself: The read terminates 3 residues ahead of where the CDR3 ends, so the germline J gene completes it. The rearrangement joins TRBV5-1 to TRBJ2-7; D possibly corresponds to TRBD1 (5 bases). Germline V CDR1 and CDR2: SGHRS, YFSETQ. The V gene lost 1 base and the J gene lost 4 bases, with 12 bases spanning the gap. This CDR3 has 14 residues. The CDR3 here is CASSLYWGVYEQYF. CDR3 bases read: TGCGCCAGCAGCTTGTACTGGGGCGTGTACGAG.

To note about this clone: From the germline J gene comes the end of the CDR3, since the read stops 3 residues before it. The V and J genes are TRBV6-1 and TRBJ1-1; D not resolved. V dropped 3 bases and J dropped 2 bases, with 10 bases sitting between them. This CDR3 is 14 amino acids long. Germline CDR1 MNHNS, CDR2 SASEGT. The CDR3 sequence is CASSEQTTNTEAFF. The covered CDR3 bases are TGTGCCAGCAGTGAGCAGACAACCAACACTGAA.

With regard to this clone: The read halts 3 residues ahead of the CDR3 end, with the missing end drawn from the germline J gene. The chain couples TRBV7-9 to TRBJ2-3, with D possibly matching TRBD2 (5 bases). The CDR3 loop spans 15 amino acids. Trimming cost V 7 bases and J 6 bases, with 20 bases left between them. Germline V gives CDR1 SEHNR, CDR2 FQNEAQ (reference sequence). Incomplete CDR3 DNA: TGTGCCAGCACCTCCACTCGAGGGTCAGGCGATACG. Its translation is CASTSTRGSGDT. The CDR3 in its entirety is CASTSTRGSGDTQYF.

As regards this clone: The CDR3 end falls 3 residues outside the read, so it is completed with the germline J gene. The gene calls are TRBV11-3 and TRBJ2-1; D perhaps matches TRBD2 (6 bases). CDR3 length: 14 residues. Germline V lookup: CDR1 SGHNT, CDR2 YENEEA. The V and J ends lost 1 base and 5 bases respectively, with 9 bases between them. The CDR3 bases that were read are TGTGCCAGCAGCTTAGGTTGGACTAACAATGAG. Protein: CASSLGWTNNE. In full, the CDR3 reads CASSLGWTNNEQFF.

The CDR3 reads CASSLEGETQYF. CDR3 DNA (partial): TGTGCCAGCAGCTTGGAGGGAGAGACC. The J gene is TRBJ2-5, the V gene TRBV5-5; D remains unclear. The observed sequence ends 3 residues before the CDR3 terminus, with the missing tail filled in from the germline J gene. Trimming stripped 0 bases from V and 4 bases from J, with 4 bases between. This CDR3 contains 12 residues. Germline V gives CDR1 SGHKS, CDR2 YYEKEE (reference sequence). The full variable domain, its missing parts supplied by reference TRBV5-5 and TRBJ2-5, is DAGVTQSPTHLIKTRGQQVTLRCSPISGHKSVSWYQQVLGQGPQFIFQYYEKEERGRGNFPDRFSARQFPNYSSELNVNALLLGDSALYLCASSLEGETQYFGPGTRLLVL.

Comments on this clone: The read halts 3 residues ahead of the CDR3 end, with the missing end drawn from the germline J gene. The J gene is TRBJ2-1, the V gene TRBV10-1; TRBD2 matches 8 bases. V shed 5 bases and J 7 bases; nucleotides not matched to a gene: 4. Germline values: CDR1 WNHNN, CDR2 SYGVQD (reference sequence). The CDR3 runs to 13 residues. The CDR3 sequence is CASSSGSLNEQFF. Incomplete CDR3 DNA: TGCGCCAGCAGTAGCGGGAGTTTGAATGAG.

As to this clone: The read gets to within 3 residues of the CDR3 end, and the germline J gene fills in the rest. The V and J genes are TRBV19 and TRBJ1-2, with D maybe TRBD1 (5 bases). Germline-derived CDR1 and CDR2 are LNHDA and SQIVND (reference sequence). The CDR3 has 17 amino acids. The ends were cut back, 7 bases at V and 2 bases at J, with 23 bases in the middle. The part of the CDR3 DNA that was read is TGTGCCAGTACCCCCAAGGCAGGGCCCGGTTTCAACTATGGC. This gives the protein CASTPKAGPGFNYG. The complete CDR3 sequence is CASTPKAGPGFNYGYTF.

Concerning this clone: The read terminates 3 residues ahead of where the CDR3 ends, so the germline J gene completes it. The chain couples TRBV7-2 to TRBJ1-1; 9 positions match TRBD1. This CDR3 has 14 residues. CDR1 and CDR2 from the germline V gene are SGHTA and FQGNSA. The V gene end was trimmed by 2 bases and the J gene end by 5 bases; junction bases not matched to a gene: 3. The CDR3 sequence: CASSLFDRGTEAFF. The CDR3 bases that were read are TGTGCCAGCAGCTTATTCGACAGGGGGACTGAA.

Comment on this clone: The read falls 3 residues short of the CDR3 end, and the missing part is taken from the germline J gene. The chain recombines TRBV18 with TRBJ2-1, with TRBD2 matching 8 bases. After removal of 3 bases from V and 0 bases from J, the junction contained 10 bases not matched to a gene. There are 18 residues in the CDR3. Germline V CDR1 and CDR2: KGHSH, LQKENI. CDR3 sequence reads: CASSPLGLGGSSYNEQFF. CDR3 bases read: TGTGCCAGCTCACCCCTGGGACTAGGAGGGAGCTCCTACAATGAG.

Notes on this clone: From the germline J gene comes the end of the CDR3, since the read stops 3 residues before it. The rearrangement links TRBV10-3 to TRBJ1-3, with D possibly TRBD1 on 5 matching bases. This CDR3 region has 16 residues. The germline V gene has CDR1 ENHRY and CDR2 SYGVKD. The V end was cut by 0 bases, the J end by 2 bases, with 11 bases between. The CDR3 loop reads CAISESGKGAGNTIYF. The covered CDR3 bases are TGTGCCATCAGTGAGTCTGGAAAAGGGGCTGGAAACACC.

A word on this clone: The read gets to within 3 residues of the CDR3 end, and the germline J gene fills in the rest. The chain joins TRBV11-1 to TRBJ1-3; no definite D call. The length of the CDR3 is 14 residues. Between the trimmed V and J ends, which lost 8 bases and 1 base, there was a span of 12 bases. Germline V gene lookup returns CDR1 SGHAT and CDR2 FQDESV (reference sequence). The sequenced CDR3 bases are TGTGCCAGCTCGGTGACTTCATCTGGAAACACC. Amino acids: CASSVTSSGNT. The entire CDR3 reads CASSVTSSGNTIYF. The whole variable domain, filled in from reference TRBV11-1 and TRBJ1-3, reads EAEVAQSPRYKITEKSQAVAFWCDPISGHATLYWYRQILGQGPELLVQFQDESVVDDSQLPKDRFSAERLKGVDSTLKIQPAELGDSAMYLCASSVTSSGNTIYFGEGSWLTVV.

CDR3 residues: CASSYSTPGGTDTQYF. CDR3 DNA, as far as it was read: TGTGCCAGCAGTTACTCGACCCCAGGGGGCACAGATACG. V is TRBV7-6 and J is TRBJ2-3, with D possibly TRBD1 on 6 matching bases. The CDR3 end lies 3 residues beyond the end of the read and is filled in from the germline J gene. The germline V gene encodes CDR1 SGHVS and CDR2 FNYEAQ. There are 16 residues in the CDR3. The ends were cut back, 6 bases at V and 1 base at J, with 17 bases in the middle. Supplemented by reference TRBV7-6 and TRBJ2-3, the full variable domain reads GAGVSQSPRYKVTKRGQDVALRCDPISGHVSLYWYRQALGQGPEFLTYFNYEAQQDKSGLPNDRFSAERPEGSISTLTIQRTEQRDSAMYRCASSYSTPGGTDTQYFGPGTRLTVL.

Incomplete CDR3 DNA: TGTGCCAGTAGTATAAACCTTAGCGGGGGCACCGGGGAG. Amino acids: CASSINLSGGTGE. The whole CDR3 protein reads CASSINLSGGTGELFF. This rearrangement joins TRBV19 to TRBJ2-2; 9 bases are shared with TRBD2. The read stops 3 residues short of the end of the CDR3; the missing end is completed from the germline J gene. After removal of 2 bases from V and 4 bases from J, the junction contained 5 bases not matched to a gene. Germline V CDR1 and CDR2: LNHDA, SQIVND (reference sequence). The CDR3 is made up of 16 amino acids.

On this clone: The read finishes 3 residues shy of the CDR3 end, and the germline J gene is used to complete it. V gene TRBV14 combines with J gene TRBJ1-5; D is ambiguous. The V end was cut by 1 base, the J end by 9 bases, with 13 bases between. The germline CDR1 and CDR2 sequences are SGHDN and FVKESK. The CDR3 extends over 14 amino acids. Partial CDR3 DNA: TGTGCCAGCAGCCAAGTGAACACCCAGTGGCCC. Its translation is CASSQVNTQWP. In full, the CDR3 is CASSQVNTQWPQHF. Based on the CDR3 plus reference TRBV14 and TRBJ1-5, the full variable domain is EAGVTQFPSHSVIEKGQTVTLRCDPISGHDNLYWYRRVMGKEIKFLLHFVKESKQDESGMPNNRFLAERTGGTYSTLKVQPAELEDSGVYFCASSQVNTQWPQHFGDGTRLSIL.

A note on this clone: The read ends 3 residues shy of where the CDR3 ends; the end is completed using the germline J gene. The chain couples TRBV7-2 to TRBJ1-6; 7 bases agree with TRBD1. The CDR3 runs 14 residues. V lost 7 bases and J lost 10; bases outside the gene matches: 10. CDR1 is SGHTA, CDR2 FQGNSA, per germline. CDR3 protein: CASNAQTGPSPLHF. The covered CDR3 bases are TGTGCCAGCAACGCCCAGACAGGGCCATCACCC. The full variable domain, completed using reference TRBV7-2 and TRBJ1-6, is GAGVSQSPSNKVTEKGKDVELRCDPISGHTALYWYRQSLGQGLEFLIYFQGNSAPDKSGLPSDRFSAERTGGSVSTLTIQRTQQEDSAVYLCASNAQTGPSPLHFGNGTRLTVT.

The CDR3 sequence is CASSQRPSSYNEQFF. The DNA read from the CDR3 is TGTGCCAGCAGCCAGCGGCCGAGCTCCTACAATGAG. The chain couples TRBV11-3 to TRBJ2-1, with D perhaps TRBD2 (5 bases). The sequence runs out 3 residues before the end of the CDR3; the remainder is reconstructed from the germline J gene. The CDR3 extends over 15 amino acids. V lost 5 bases and J lost 0, with 11 bases in between. Germline values: CDR1 SGHNT, CDR2 YENEEA.